Reported below is one T cell receptor (beta chain). This specimen belongs to a study of technical replicates of blood from several donors. The CDR3 covers 15 residues. The germline V and J ends were trimmed by 7 bases and 0 bases, with 15 bases remaining between them. Germline lookup yields CDR1 LNHDA and CDR2 SQIVND (reference sequence). Profiled with immunoSEQ multiplex PCR; TCRdb holds only in-frame clones, not every one. The top ten clones hold 0.2% to 0.3% of a sample with roughly 70,000 clones, around 93% of them seen once. The chain joins TRBV19 to TRBJ1-1; TRBD1 is a possible D gene (5 bases). The clonotype originates from a human donor in good health. Sequenced sample: T cells isolated from PBMCs. CDR3 region: CASISGGEMNTEAFF. CDR3 sequence (DNA): TGTGCCAGTATCTCTGGGGGGGAAATGAACACTGAAGCTTTCTTT.